This T cell receptor (beta chain) was documented in a study of Graves' ophthalmopathy and Graves' hyperthyroidism (dated by TCRdb to the late 2010s). As for the study more broadly: Peripheral blood was collected before any treatment was given, at the time of initial diagnosis. To explore V-J signatures that distinguish ophthalmopathy from hyperthyroidism, a discovery set of around 100 patients was enrolled, made up of 43 with ophthalmopathy and around 60 with stable hyperthyroidism. The independent validation cohort included about 19 hyperthyroidism patients plus 17 patients who later progressed from hyperthyroidism to ophthalmopathy. In over 5 hyperthyroidism patients, the T-cell repertoire of thyroid tissue was compared with the T-cell repertoire of blood. To tell Graves' ophthalmopathy apart from Graves' hyperthyroidism, and to predict which patients would progress to ophthalmopathy, the study relied on TCR beta repertoire signatures. Following sample collection, hyperthyroidism patients were given methimazole at a starting dose of 30 mg daily, and ophthalmopathy patients were given high-dose intravenous methylprednisolone. In total, approximately 140 blood samples were TCR-sequenced: around 42 ophthalmopathy, about 75 hyperthyroidism and about 17 hyperthyroidism-to-ophthalmopathy patients.

There are a few counts of this clonotype. What this receptor recognizes is not known. No quality values exist for individual bases; no much larger clone is one base distant. Ophthalmopathy patients were characterized by moderately to severely active disease, a Clinical Activity Score of at least 3, a NOSPECS grade of at least 4, and a disease duration under 3 months. Patients with other autoimmune diseases, uncontrolled infections, pregnancy or lactation were excluded from the study. Diagnosis was based on clinical symptoms, serum thyroxine, TRAb, thyroid ultrasound and orbital computed tomography. Ficoll-Paque density gradient centrifugation was used to isolate PBMCs from approximately 10 ml of fresh peripheral blood. Trizol reagent was used to extract the total RNA, and its quality was then checked on an Agilent 2100 Bioanalyzer. Study-level results and caveats: Sample size was not statistically predetermined, and group allocation was not concealed from the investigators. In validation, the model predicted ophthalmopathy progression with 70.59% sensitivity and around 72% specificity; 12 predicted patients were CT-confirmed with GO in a median of approximately 6.2 months. Among expanded thyroid clonotypes with frequency above 0.001, most also showed up in blood, which suggests that blood repertoires may reflect the thyroid immune response. In cross-validation, the 13-signature model distinguished ophthalmopathy from stable hyperthyroidism with about 89% sensitivity and 81.08% specificity, while in the test set the corresponding values were around 79% and 71%.

For repertoire sequencing, the TCR beta CDR3 regions were amplified from RNA transcripts. The first round was an RT-PCR using HTBI primers with the Qiagen OneStep RT-PCR kit, and this first round was followed by a second-round multiplex PCR, then size selection and purification. Sequencing of the libraries was carried out on an Illumina HiSeq2000 in paired-end mode with 100 bp reads. Under the source paper's analysis protocol: SOAPnuke was used for read processing, and reads with adapters, uncalled bases, a mean Phred below 15, or no exact constant-primer or identifier match were discarded. COPE v1.2.5 was used to merge high-quality paired reads. Unique nucleotide sequences were defined as clonotypes and aligned to IMGT TRB V, D and J references using MiTCR v1.1. The analysis was limited to V-J combinations with a frequency above 0.0001, which together covered 99% to 99.2% of the repertoires. A TCR clonal expansion and chaos score per V-J combination was defined as the ratio of F50 clonal expansion to chaos observed in the TCRdist matrix. Welch's t-statistics and random forest were used to reduce the features to 10 to 15 V-J combinations, which were then used as input to a naive Bayes classifier. Thyroid-blood repertoire similarity was quantified with the Morisita-Horn index. TCRdb trimmed the raw reads at Q25, called clones with MiXCR and kept productive beta chains. Rows with one shared CDR3 protein collapse into an entry with the most common genes and DNA. The V and J calls here are based on TCRdb, not the publication. In all, the sample holds 200,000 to 300,000 distinct CDR3 sequences, and less than 55% of those were seen once. The ten largest make up less than 60% of the sample.

Measured from the cysteine to the phenylalanine, the CDR3 is 14 residues long. Just CDR3 DNA is preserved here, 42 bases in frame from base 1. Trimming at the junction amounts to 5 bases on V and 4 bases on J, and the germline ends lie 14 bases apart. CDR1 SGHTA and CDR2 FQGTGA are derived from the germline V gene. Source material: peripheral blood. This sequence was found in an adult man with Graves' ophthalmopathy. The sequence is built from TRBV7-3 and TRBJ1-2; 6 matching bases give a weak D call of TRBD1. At the DNA level, the sequence is TGTGCCAGCAGCGTCCATGGGACATCCTATGGCTACACCTTC. Its product reads: CASSVHGTSYGYTF.